Each of the 14 T cell receptor beta chains below was sequenced from the same sample in a study of shared clonotypes between healthy human individuals. Naive CD8 cells were CD45RO-negative, positively selected for CCR7, excluding terminally differentiated effector memory CD45RA+ cells. This table comes from immunoSEQ multiplex PCR, and its TCRdb copy is limited to in-frame clones, with some not included. The profile shows approximately 1.9 million clones, 80% to 95% of them singletons. The specimen was naive CD8+ T cells from PBMCs. These receptors were collected from a man younger than 35 in good health. Some clones in this sample may be carry-over from other donors' samples.

This clone was seen a handful of times. The chain carries TRBV2 and TRBJ1-2, with D hard to call. V was trimmed by 6 bases and J by 8 bases, leaving 4 bases between them. This CDR3 is built from 9 residues. Germline V gives CDR1 SNHLY, CDR2 FYNNEI. CDR3 amino acids: CASRPGYTF. The CDR3 bases are TGTGCCAGCAGGCCCGGCTACACCTTC.

The V gene is TRBV5-1, the J gene TRBJ2-1; D might be TRBD1 or TRBD2, each matching 5 bases. V was shortened by 3 bases and J by 4 bases, with 11 bases between the two germline ends. The CDR3 sequence is 14 residues long. From germline, CDR1 is SGHRS and CDR2 YFSETQ. CDR3 bases: TGCGCCAGCAGCTCGGGACCCCGATACAATGAGCAGTTCTTC. This sequence encodes CASSSGPRYNEQFF.

The rearrangement links TRBV27 to TRBJ1-4; D may be TRBD1 (6 bases). V was trimmed by 6 bases and J by 4 bases, leaving 12 bases between them. This CDR3 is 14 amino acids long. CDR1 is MNHEY, CDR2 SMNVEV, per germline (reference sequence). CDR3 sequence: CASSKTGSNEKLFF. CDR3 DNA: TGTGCCAGCAGCAAAACAGGGAGTAATGAAAAACTGTTTTTT.

A single count supports this clone. The sample contains more than one DNA sequence encoding this CDR3. This chain links TRBV27 with TRBJ2-7, with D possibly matching TRBD2 (6 bases). The length of the CDR3 is 13 residues. In germline, CDR1 is MNHEY, CDR2 SMNVEV (reference sequence). The V gene lost 3 bases and the J gene lost 1 base, with 7 bases spanning the gap. CDR3 nucleotides: TGTGCCAGCAGTTTCAGCGGGTCCTACGAGCAGTACTTC. This translates into CASSFSGSYEQYF.

The chain combines TRBV19 with TRBJ2-7; D gene uncertain. The CDR3 spans 15 residues. The V and J ends lost 6 bases and 0 bases respectively, with 15 bases between them. Germline V gene lookup returns CDR1 LNHDA and CDR2 SQIVND (reference sequence). CDR3 sequence reads: CASSPSDWVSYEQYF. The CDR3, as DNA: TGTGCCAGTAGCCCATCCGACTGGGTCTCCTACGAGCAGTACTTC. Drawing the rest from reference TRBV19 and TRBJ2-7, the complete variable domain is DGGITQSPKYLFRKEGQNVTLSCEQNLNHDAMYWYRQDPGQGLRLIYYSQIVNDFQKGDIAEGYSVSREKKESFPLTVTSAQKNPTAFYLCASSPSDWVSYEQYFGPGTRLTVT.

The chain couples TRBV4-1 to TRBJ2-1; no firm D call. V lost 0 bases to trimming and J lost 9 bases, with 12 bases between them. The germline gives CDR1 MGHRA, CDR2 YSYEKL. This CDR3 comprises 14 residues. CDR3 protein: CASSQDMTTGEQFF. The CDR3, as DNA: TGCGCCAGCAGCCAAGATATGACAACCGGTGAGCAGTTCTTC.

The CDR3 DNA reads as TGTGCCAGCAGCCCAGCTTGGGGATTCTCCTACGAGCAGTACTTC. Residues: CASSPAWGFSYEQYF. The chain carries TRBV11-2 and TRBJ2-7; D uncertain. The ends were cut back, 5 bases at V and 0 bases at J, with 14 bases in the middle. This CDR3 comprises 15 residues. Germline V gene lookup returns CDR1 SGHAT and CDR2 FQNNGV.

Of note for this clone: Other DNA sequences from this sample encode an identical CDR3 as well. The rearrangement joins TRBV19 to TRBJ1-2; no definite D call. The CDR3 loop spans 14 amino acids. Per the germline V gene, CDR1 is LNHDA and CDR2 is SQIVND (reference sequence). Trimming removed 0 bases from V and 4 bases from J, with 9 bases in between. DNA of the CDR3: TGTGCCAGTAGTATAGACGGGGAAGGCTATGGCTACACCTTC. Protein: CASSIDGEGYGYTF.

V is TRBV7-9 and J is TRBJ2-1, with D possibly TRBD1 on 7 matching bases. The germline CDR1 and CDR2 sequences are SEHNR and FQNEAQ (reference sequence). Trimming pared 1 base from V and 8 bases from J, leaving 24 bases between. CDR3 size: 18 residues. The CDR3 region is CASSLGPVEGALRHEQFF. Here the CDR3 DNA reads TGTGCCAGCAGCTTAGGGCCCGTGGAGGGGGCCCTGCGCCATGAGCAGTTCTTC.

This chain joins TRBV7-9 and TRBJ2-5; the D call may be TRBD1 or TRBD2 (5 bases each). The CDR3 covers 13 residues. The V gene's germline CDR1 is SEHNR and CDR2 FQNEAQ (reference sequence). The V end was cut by 3 bases, the J end by 5 bases, with 10 bases between. The CDR3 region is CASSFRGTETQYF. For the CDR3, the DNA is TGTGCCAGCAGCTTTCGAGGGACGGAGACCCAGTACTTC.

The V gene is TRBV4-3, the J gene TRBJ2-7; D is perhaps TRBD2 (7 bases). Germline lookup yields CDR1 LGHNA and CDR2 YSLEER. V lost 0 bases to trimming and J lost 7 bases, with 19 bases between them. The CDR3 totals 16 residues. CDR3 in amino acids: CASSQDGDIAGGEQYF. CDR3 nucleotides: TGCGCCAGCAGCCAAGATGGGGACATCGCCGGGGGGGAGCAGTACTTC.

This clone was found once. The CDR3 coding sequence is TGCGCCAGCAGCTCGGACAGGGTTGATTACGAGCAGTACTTC. Translation: CASSSDRVDYEQYF. This sequence joins TRBV5-1 and TRBJ2-7; TRBD1 agrees at 8 bases. The CDR3 length is 14 residues. V shed 3 bases, J shed 4 bases, and the junction held 6 bases outside the gene matches. Germline V gene sequence: CDR1 SGHRS, CDR2 YFSETQ.

The gene calls are TRBV5-6 and TRBJ2-2; TRBD1 matches at 9 bases. The J segment lost 5 bases and the V segment lost 4 bases, leaving 6 bases of the junction unmatched. The germline CDR1 and CDR2 sequences are SGHDT and YYEEEE. This CDR3 spans 15 amino acids. The CDR3 loop reads CASSLGTGNTGELFF. CDR3 DNA sequence: TGTGCCAGCAGCCTGGGGACAGGGAATACCGGGGAGCTGTTTTTT.

V is TRBV10-3 and J is TRBJ2-2; tentatively, D is TRBD2 (6 bases). The V and J ends lost 7 bases and 4 bases respectively, with 16 bases between them. The germline V gene encodes CDR1 ENHRY and CDR2 SYGVKD. This CDR3 has 15 amino acids. The CDR3 reads CAIKGGASATGELFF. The DNA for the CDR3 is TGTGCCATCAAGGGTGGAGCTAGCGCCACCGGGGAGCTGTTTTTT.